This TCR beta chain originates from a study of patients and donors after allogeneic stem cell transplantation. TCRdb called the RT-PCR reads again in MiXCR, with one record for every CDR3 protein. The profile shows 30,000 to 40,000 distinct CDR3 sequences, 30% to 40% of them singletons. This clonotype was observed a handful of times. V was shortened by 3 bases and J by 7 bases, with 7 bases between the two germline ends. CDR1 is SQVTM, CDR2 ANQGSEA, per germline. The CDR3 sequence is 11 residues long. The chain recombines TRBV29-1 with TRBJ2-1; D remains ambiguous. The material sequenced was blood, either unsorted or a sorted T cell fraction (not recorded which). This TCR was recovered from a human donor who was either an allogeneic HSCT recipient or a stem cell or donor lymphocyte infusion donor (not recorded which). It is not recorded whose cells these are; they may come from a transplant donor. This chain's CDR3 is CSVDDPNEQFF. The DNA for the CDR3 is TGCAGCGTTGACGATCCGAATGAGCAGTTCTTC.